This record covers a single T cell receptor beta chain. Its antigen is unidentified. The PCR had 60 Vbeta and 13 Jbeta primers. Profiled with immunoSEQ multiplex PCR; TCRdb holds only in-frame clones, not every one. The sample has about 110,000 clones, nearly 80% seen once; the top ten hold approximately 1.3%. The source of the sample is a study of cytomegalovirus exposure and HLA in healthy donors. Study-level information: Inside one of the first data releases sat about 85 million unique TCRs taken from HLA-typed donors. Study conclusions and caveats: Prediction of most subjects' HLA-A and HLA-B alleles by TCR beta sequences was reportedly accurate.

Sequencing was done on a sample of PBMCs. The receptor comes from a man aged 25 to 40 in good health and CMV-seronegative.

CDR3 bases: TGTGCCAGCAGTCTTCTTGGGACTTGGCAGTACTTC. It yields the protein CASSLLGTWQYF. This rearrangement joins TRBV6-5 to TRBJ2-7; the D gene is possibly TRBD2 (6 bases). Deletions cut 5 bases from V and 9 bases from J, with 14 bases between. CDR1 is MNHEY and CDR2 is SVGAGI in the germline V gene. CDR3 length: 12 amino acids.